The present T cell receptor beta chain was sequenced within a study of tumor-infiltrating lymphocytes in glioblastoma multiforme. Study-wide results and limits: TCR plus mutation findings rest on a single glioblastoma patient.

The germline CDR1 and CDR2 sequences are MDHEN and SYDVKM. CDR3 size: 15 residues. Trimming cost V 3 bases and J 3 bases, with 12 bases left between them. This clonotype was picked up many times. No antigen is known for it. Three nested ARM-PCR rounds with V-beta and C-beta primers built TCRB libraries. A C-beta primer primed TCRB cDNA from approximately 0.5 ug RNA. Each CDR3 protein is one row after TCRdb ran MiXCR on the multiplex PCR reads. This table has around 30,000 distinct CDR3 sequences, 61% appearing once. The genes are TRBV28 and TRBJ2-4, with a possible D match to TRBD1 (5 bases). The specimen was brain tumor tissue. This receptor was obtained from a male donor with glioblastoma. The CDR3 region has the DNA TGTGCCAGCAGTTTGTCCGACAGTCTCAAAAACATTCAGTACTTC. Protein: CASSLSDSLKNIQYF.